This note documents a single T cell receptor beta chain sequence. What it recognizes is unknown. The data are from a study of monozygotic twins with inflammatory bowel disease. For both chains, the TCRalpha and TCRbeta cDNA went through two nested PCRs of approximately 16 and 10 cycles. Using the 5' RACE reads, TCRdb records one entry per CDR3 protein without DNA. Recorded for this sample: some 160,000 distinct CDR3 sequences. General study results and limits: Part of the variability in patient repertoires may have come from differing immunosuppressive treatments. Healthy co-twins had higher TCRbeta inverse Simpson diversity than their IBD twins.

The CDR3 sequence is 16 residues long. Germline V gives CDR1 MNHEY, CDR2 SMNVEV (reference sequence). This receptor was obtained from a human donor with ulcerative colitis or Crohn's disease, or a healthy co-twin of an affected twin (not recorded which). The rearrangement links TRBV27 to TRBJ2-1; lacking DNA, the TRBD2 call made by TCRdb goes unchecked. What was sequenced was blood. The CDR3 reads CASTPPRLAVYNEQFF.